This TCR beta chain was sequenced for a study of cytomegalovirus exposure and HLA in healthy donors. The overall study: Assignment to the Caucasian-associated ancestry cluster applied to approximately 80% of the roughly 400 genotyped donors. General study points: TCR beta chains numbering under 200 were designated cytomegalovirus-associated.

In germline, CDR1 is SGHVT, CDR2 SQSDAQ. There are 16 residues in the CDR3. V lost 7 bases and J lost 3, with 18 bases in between. PCR used 60 Vbeta primers and 13 Jbeta primers. The assay was immunoSEQ multiplex PCR, and TCRdb's table has in-frame clones only and misses some. Counted here are about 190,000 clones, over 70% occurring once; the ten biggest clones make up 1.5% to 2%. On this clone itself: Antigen unknown.

Sequenced sample: PBMCs. The clonotype was recovered from a man aged 40-49 years in good health and CMV-seropositive. The chain links TRBV7-4 to TRBJ1-4; tentative D call: TRBD1 (6 bases). This CDR3 is CASNGGGDGANEKLFF. The DNA of the CDR3 is TGTGCCAGCAACGGGGGGGGCGACGGGGCTAATGAAAAACTGTTTTTT.